The 18 T cell receptor beta chains below were found in one sample sequenced in a study of blood T cells in healthy people across ages. A sample-barcoded 5' primer and a J-beta primer mix were used in a second PCR of about 6 to 11 cycles. MiXCR was run by TCRdb on the 5' RACE reads, yielding one entry per CDR3 protein. The table shows 650,000 to 700,000 distinct CDR3 sequences, with 40% to 65% occurring only once. The sequenced sample consisted of blood. Receptor source: a woman of 80 years or more in good health.

The chain's CDR3 is CASESGLADADTQYF. CDR3 sequence (DNA): TGTGCCAGCGAGAGTGGACTAGCGGACGCCGATACGCAGTATTTT. J is TRBJ2-3 and V is TRBV6-1; 10 bases align to TRBD2. Germline V CDR1 and CDR2: MNHNS, SASEGT. This CDR3 is 15 amino acids long. J gave up 6 bases and V 8 bases, and 11 bases lay outside the gene matches.

This chain uses TRBV14 with TRBJ2-7; TRBD2 aligns across 8 bases. Germline values: CDR1 SGHDN, CDR2 FVKESK. The length of the CDR3 is 17 residues. The junction had 8 bases not matched to a gene; V was cut back by 1 base and J by 0 bases. The CDR3 DNA follows: TGTGCCAGCAGCCAAGCCGGACTAGCTCCGAGCTCCTACGAGCAGTACTTC. This translates into CASSQAGLAPSSYEQYF.

This clonotype has more than one count but fewer than ten. A much larger clone sits a single nucleotide away, making a read error possible. The rearrangement joins TRBV20-1 to TRBJ2-7; no clear D. The CDR3 runs 15 residues. Germline loops: CDR1 DFQATT, CDR2 SNEGSKA (reference sequence). The V end lost 0 bases, the J end lost 0 bases, and 12 bases lay between the germline ends. CDR3 in amino acids: CSARDVKMSSYEQYF. Here the CDR3 DNA reads TGCAGTGCTAGAGATGTAAAGATGAGCTCCTACGAGCAGTACTTC.

This clonotype was observed many times. The rearrangement joins TRBV12-3 or TRBV12-4 to TRBJ1-1; no firm D call. V was shortened by 2 bases and J by 1 base, with 8 bases between the two germline ends. CDR3 length: 14 residues. CDR3 amino acids: CASSLSDGNTEAFF. CDR3 sequence (DNA): TGTGCCAGCAGTTTATCGGACGGGAACACTGAAGCTTTCTTT.

The chain is built from TRBV20-1 and TRBJ2-1; no clear D gene. Germline loops: CDR1 DFQATT, CDR2 SNEGSKA (reference sequence). V lost 5 bases and J 15 bases, leaving 32 bases between the germline ends. CDR3 length: 16 residues. The DNA for the CDR3 is TGCAGTGCTGGGCCGTTCTCGAGGTGGGCCGTAGATGGGCGGTTCTTC. It yields the protein CSAGPFSRWAVDGRFF.

This clonotype occurred a few times. The gene calls are TRBV12-3 or TRBV12-4 and TRBJ2-1; D may be TRBD2 (7 bases). The DNA end is more similar to TRBJ2-7, so the J call may be wrong. This CDR3 contains 13 residues. CDR3 residues: CASSPTGGNEQYF. In DNA, the CDR3 is TGTGCCAGCAGTCCAACGGGGGGCAATGAGCAGTACTTC.

In the case of this clonotype: A clone one base away is much larger, so this may be a read error. The rearrangement joins TRBV12-3 or TRBV12-4 to TRBJ2-5; possibly TRBD1 for D (5 bases). The CDR3 loop spans 15 amino acids. The CDR3 bases are TGTGTCAGCAGTTTAAGAAGCCAGGGCCAAGAGACCCAGTACTTC. As protein: CVSSLRSQGQETQYF.

The genes are TRBV7-6 and TRBJ2-5; 13 bases are shared with TRBD2. The CDR3 totals 17 residues. The germline gives CDR1 SGHVS, CDR2 FNYEAQ. V lost 1 base to trimming and J lost 1 base; unmatched junction nucleotides: 3. The CDR3 coding sequence is TGTGCCAGCAGCTTAGAGGGACTAGCGGGGCTCCAAGAGACCCAGTACTTC. Its translation is CASSLEGLAGLQETQYF.

The chain uses TRBV20-1 and TRBJ1-5, with D hard to call. The CDR3 covers 14 residues. V lost 0 bases and J lost 7, with 13 bases in between. Germline V gene sequence: CDR1 DFQATT, CDR2 SNEGSKA (reference sequence). The CDR3 sequence is CSARDMRPEQPQHF. CDR3 sequence (DNA): TGCAGTGCTAGAGATATGCGGCCCGAGCAGCCCCAGCATTTT.

This clonotype was observed at least ten times. J is TRBJ2-1 and V is TRBV6-6, with D unresolved. V gave up 2 bases and J gave up 1 base, with 12 bases separating them. Germline-derived CDR1 and CDR2 are MNHNY and SVGAGI (reference sequence). The CDR3 length is 16 residues. CDR3 in amino acids: CASSYKSPGSYNEQFF. The CDR3 bases are TGTGCCAGCAGTTACAAATCCCCCGGGTCCTACAATGAGCAGTTCTTC.

This sequence joins TRBV27 and TRBJ2-4; 7 nucleotides line up with TRBD1. The assigned J gene may be wrong: the sequence end matches TRBJ2-7 better. The CDR3 extends over 16 amino acids. Germline CDR1 and CDR2: MNHEY and SMNVEV (reference sequence). CDR3: CASRLRSSGTAYEQYF. DNA of the CDR3: TGTGCCAGCAGGCTCCGGTCTTCTGGGACAGCCTACGAGCAGTACTTC.

The V gene is TRBV14, the J gene TRBJ2-1; D is undetermined. This CDR3 comprises 12 residues. Per the germline V gene, CDR1 is SGHDN and CDR2 is FVKESK. The ends were cut back, 3 bases at V and 8 bases at J, with 8 bases in the middle. This CDR3 is CASSHYFYEQFF. The CDR3 nucleotides are TGTGCCAGCAGCCACTATTTTTATGAGCAGTTCTTC. Complete variable domain (other parts from reference TRBV14 and TRBJ2-1): EAGVTQFPSHSVIEKGQTVTLRCDPISGHDNLYWYRRVMGKEIKFLLHFVKESKQDESGMPNNRFLAERTGGTYSTLKVQPAELEDSGVYFCASSHYFYEQFFGPGTRLTVL.

A note on this clonotype: A much larger clonotype is one base distant, so this may be a read error. The CDR3 region is CASLGRAGASEQFF. Here the CDR3 DNA reads TGTGCCAGCCTGGGACGAGCGGGAGCAAGTGAGCAGTTCTTC. The rearrangement uses TRBV5-6 and TRBJ2-1; TRBD2 matches at 8 bases. Germline V CDR1 and CDR2: SGHDT, YYEEEE. This CDR3 is built from 14 residues. The V segment lost 7 bases and the J segment 9 bases; nucleotides outside the gene matches: 12.

Many counts were recorded for this clonotype. The V gene is TRBV5-1, the J gene TRBJ2-1, with D uncertain. V lost 4 bases and J lost 1, with 18 bases in between. Germline CDR1 is SGHRS and CDR2 is YFSETQ. The CDR3 length is 17 residues. The CDR3 region is CASSTNTGLISYNEQFF. The CDR3 DNA follows: TGCGCCAGCAGCACCAACACCGGGCTTATTTCCTACAATGAGCAGTTCTTC.

The J gene is TRBJ2-4, the V gene TRBV2, with D perhaps being TRBD1 or TRBD2 (5 bases each). The J call may be faulty, since TRBJ2-5 better matches the DNA end. The CDR3 runs to 18 residues. Per germline, CDR1 SNHLY and CDR2 FYNNEI. DNA of the CDR3: TGTGCCAGCAGTGATCAATATCTCGCCGGGACCCCGGGAGAGACCCAGTACTTC. This sequence encodes CASSDQYLAGTPGETQYF.

Notes on this clonotype: This clone may be a read error of a much larger clone one base away. The CDR3 here is CASSEPEQFF. For the CDR3, the DNA is TGTGCCAGCAGTGAACCTGAGCAGTTCTTC. This chain links TRBV2 with TRBJ2-1, with unresolved D. CDR3 length: 10 residues. The V end lost 2 bases, the J end lost 9 bases, and 2 bases lay between the germline ends. Germline CDR1 SNHLY, CDR2 FYNNEI.

This clonotype appeared many times. The CDR3 sequence: CASSPGQGQFF. CDR3 bases: TGTGCCAGCAGCCCCGGACAGGGTCAGTTCTTC. The chain links TRBV7-9 to TRBJ2-1, with 8 bases matching TRBD1. The J segment lost 13 bases and the V segment lost 5 bases, leaving 4 bases of the junction unmatched. This CDR3 comprises 11 residues. In germline, CDR1 is SEHNR, CDR2 FQNEAQ (reference sequence). The complete variable domain, with remaining parts taken from reference TRBV7-9 and TRBJ2-1, reads DTGVSQNPRHKITKRGQNVTFRCDPISEHNRLYWYRQTLGQGPEFLTYFQNEAQLEKSRLLSDRFSAERPKGSFSTLEIQRTEQGDSAMYLCASSPGQGQFFGPGTRLTVL.

Concerning this clonotype: It may be a read error: a sequence one base away is much more abundant. The V gene is TRBV7-2, the J gene TRBJ2-3, with no clear D. The CDR3 extends over 13 amino acids. Germline V gene lookup returns CDR1 SGHTA and CDR2 FQGNSA. V shed 5 bases and J shed 6 bases, with 12 bases lying between them. The CDR3 DNA reads TGTGCCAGCAGCGTAAACAGAAGGGATACGCAGTATTTT. Protein product: CASSVNRRDTQYF.